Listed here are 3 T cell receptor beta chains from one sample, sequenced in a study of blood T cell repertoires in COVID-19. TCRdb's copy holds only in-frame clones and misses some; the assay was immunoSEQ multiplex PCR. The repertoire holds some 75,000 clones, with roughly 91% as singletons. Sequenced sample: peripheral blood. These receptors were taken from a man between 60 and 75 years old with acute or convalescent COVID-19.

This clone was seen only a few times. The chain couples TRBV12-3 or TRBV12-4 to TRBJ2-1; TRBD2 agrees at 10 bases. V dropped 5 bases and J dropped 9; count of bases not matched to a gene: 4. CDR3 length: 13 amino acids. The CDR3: CASSRTSGLEQFF. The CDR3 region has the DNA TGTGCCAGCAGTCGGACTAGCGGACTTGAGCAGTTCTTC.

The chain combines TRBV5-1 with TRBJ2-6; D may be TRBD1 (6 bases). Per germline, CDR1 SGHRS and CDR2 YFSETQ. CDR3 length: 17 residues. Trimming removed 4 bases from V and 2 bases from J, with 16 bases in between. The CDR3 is CASSKRTVKAGANVLTF. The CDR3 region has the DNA TGCGCCAGCAGCAAAAGGACAGTAAAGGCTGGGGCCAACGTCCTGACTTTC.

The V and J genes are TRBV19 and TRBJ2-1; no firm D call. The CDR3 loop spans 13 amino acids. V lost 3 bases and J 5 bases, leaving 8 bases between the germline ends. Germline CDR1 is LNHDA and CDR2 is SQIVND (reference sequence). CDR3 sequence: CASSIKLNNEQFF. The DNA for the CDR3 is TGTGCCAGTAGTATCAAACTCAACAATGAGCAGTTCTTC.